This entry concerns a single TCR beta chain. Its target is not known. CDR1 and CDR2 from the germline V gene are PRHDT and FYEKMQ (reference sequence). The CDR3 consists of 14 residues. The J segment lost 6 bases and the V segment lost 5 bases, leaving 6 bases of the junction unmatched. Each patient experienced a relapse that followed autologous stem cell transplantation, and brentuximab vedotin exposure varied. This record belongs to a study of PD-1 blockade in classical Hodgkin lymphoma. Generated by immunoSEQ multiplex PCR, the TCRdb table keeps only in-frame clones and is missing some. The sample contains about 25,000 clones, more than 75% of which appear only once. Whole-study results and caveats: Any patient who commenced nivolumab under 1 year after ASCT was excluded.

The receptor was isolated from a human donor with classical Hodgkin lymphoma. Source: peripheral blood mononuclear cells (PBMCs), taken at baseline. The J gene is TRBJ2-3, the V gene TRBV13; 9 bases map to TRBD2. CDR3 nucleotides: TGTGCCAGCAGCCCCGGGACTAGCTGGGATACGCAGTATTTT. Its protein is CASSPGTSWDTQYF.